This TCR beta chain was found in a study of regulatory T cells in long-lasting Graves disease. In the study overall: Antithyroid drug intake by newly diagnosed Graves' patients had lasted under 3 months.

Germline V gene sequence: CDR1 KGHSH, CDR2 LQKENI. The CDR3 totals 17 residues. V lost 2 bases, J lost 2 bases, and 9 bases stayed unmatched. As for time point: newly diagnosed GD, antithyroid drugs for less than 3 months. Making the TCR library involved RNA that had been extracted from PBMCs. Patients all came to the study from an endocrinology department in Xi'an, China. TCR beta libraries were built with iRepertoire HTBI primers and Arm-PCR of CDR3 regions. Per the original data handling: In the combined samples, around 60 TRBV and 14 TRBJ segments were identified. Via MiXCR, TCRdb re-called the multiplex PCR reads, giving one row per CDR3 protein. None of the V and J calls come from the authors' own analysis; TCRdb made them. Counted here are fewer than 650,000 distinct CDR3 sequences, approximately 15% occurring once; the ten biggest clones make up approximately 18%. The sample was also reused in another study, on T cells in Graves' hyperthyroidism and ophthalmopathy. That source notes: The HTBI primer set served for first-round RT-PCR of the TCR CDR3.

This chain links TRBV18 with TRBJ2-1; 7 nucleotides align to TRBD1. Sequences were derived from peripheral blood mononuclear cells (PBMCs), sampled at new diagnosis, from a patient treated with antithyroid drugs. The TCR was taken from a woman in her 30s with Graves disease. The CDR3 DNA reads TGTGCCAGCTCACCATATCAGACAGGGTCCACCTACAATGAGCAGTTCTTC. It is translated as CASSPYQTGSTYNEQFF.